This entry describes one T cell receptor (beta chain). This sample was included in a study of blood T cell repertoires in COVID-19. Whole-study context: Sites across the United States, Italy and Spain contributed samples from acute and convalescent COVID-19. Sources were T cells, B-cell-depleted T cells, or PBMCs; the material itself was cDNA or gDNA.

Per the original methods: Amplification from reference gene primers served as the basis for estimated nucleated cell counts. Sequencing used immunoSEQ multiplex PCR; TCRdb keeps in-frame clones, though not all of them. V, J and clone size are those of that table, while D and trimming were read from the DNA. The repertoire holds approximately 200,000 clones, with just over 85% as singletons. The source is a man aged 18 to 30 with active or convalescent COVID-19. The sequenced material came from peripheral blood.

CDR3 nucleotide sequence: TGTGCCACCAGCAGAGGAAACGGACTGACATTCACTGAAGCTTTCTTT. This codes for CATSRGNGLTFTEAFF. The V gene is TRBV15, the J gene TRBJ1-1; D is unresolved. Trimming took 1 base from V and 4 from J, leaving 16 bases between them. CDR3 length: 16 amino acids. Germline values: CDR1 LNHNV, CDR2 YYDKDF (reference sequence). Full variable domain (remainder filled in from reference TRBV15 and TRBJ1-1): DAMVIQNPRYQVTQFGKPVTLSCSQTLNHNVMYWYQQKSSQAPKLLFHYYDKDFNNEADTPDNFQSRRPNTSFCFLDIRSPGLGDTAMYLCATSRGNGLTFTEAFFGQGTRLTVV.